This TCR beta chain was obtained from a study of T cells after posttransplantation cyclophosphamide. Study findings and constraints: Recipient CMV seropositivity and CMV reactivation strongly tracked TRB clonality. Donor-recipient repertoire similarity was low at 1-2 months, rising over year one. Blood and skin or GI T cell repertoires showed limited TRB overlap.

Points on this clone: The antigen remains undetermined.

This related bone marrow graft donor gave peripheral blood on the day of marrow donation. Germline V CDR1 and CDR2: MNHEY, SVGAGI. CDR3 size: 13 residues. V shed 5 bases and J 9 bases; nucleotides not matched to a gene: 2. Clones were read by immunoSEQ multiplex PCR, and TCRdb kept only the in-frame ones, dropping some. The data show some 49,000 clones, with about 90% seen just once and around 3% held by the top ten. The V call is TRBV6-5, the J call TRBJ1-6; TRBD1 aligns across 9 bases. This TCR derives from a woman between 45 and 65 years old in good health and a related stem cell transplant donor. The sequenced sample was PBMCs. The CDR3 DNA is TGTGCCAGCAGTCGGGACAGGGTTTCACCCCTCCACTTT. Translating it yields CASSRDRVSPLHF.